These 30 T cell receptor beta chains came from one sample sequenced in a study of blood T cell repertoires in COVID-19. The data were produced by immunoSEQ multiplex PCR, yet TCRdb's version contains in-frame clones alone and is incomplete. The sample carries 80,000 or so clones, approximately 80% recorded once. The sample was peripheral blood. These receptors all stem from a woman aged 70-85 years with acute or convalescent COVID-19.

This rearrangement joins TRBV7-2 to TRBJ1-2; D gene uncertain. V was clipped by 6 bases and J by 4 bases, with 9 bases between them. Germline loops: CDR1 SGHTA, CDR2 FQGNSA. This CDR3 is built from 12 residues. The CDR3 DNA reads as TGTGCCAGCAGTGTCGACACCTATGGCTACACCTTC. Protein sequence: CASSVDTYGYTF.

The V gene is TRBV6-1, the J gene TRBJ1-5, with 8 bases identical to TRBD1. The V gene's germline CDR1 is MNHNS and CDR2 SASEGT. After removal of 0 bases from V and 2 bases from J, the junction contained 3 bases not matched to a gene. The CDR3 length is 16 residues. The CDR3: CASSEARGQGNQPQHF. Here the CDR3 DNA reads TGTGCCAGCAGTGAAGCCAGGGGACAGGGCAATCAGCCCCAGCATTTT.

The CDR3 here is CASQWGDTEAFF. CDR3 nucleotides: TGTGCCAGCCAATGGGGGGACACTGAAGCTTTCTTT. The chain couples TRBV6-6 to TRBJ1-1; a weak D match, TRBD1 (5 bases). This CDR3 comprises 12 residues. The germline CDR1 and CDR2 sequences are MNHNY and SVGAGI (reference sequence). With 8 bases removed from V and 3 bases from J, the gap between germline ends came to 10 bases.

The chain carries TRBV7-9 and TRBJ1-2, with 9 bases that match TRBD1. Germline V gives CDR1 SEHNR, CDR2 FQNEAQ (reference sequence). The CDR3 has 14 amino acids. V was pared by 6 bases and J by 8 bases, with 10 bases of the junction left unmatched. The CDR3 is CASSRSGTGNGYTF. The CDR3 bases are TGTGCCAGCAGTCGTTCCGGGACAGGGAACGGCTACACCTTC.

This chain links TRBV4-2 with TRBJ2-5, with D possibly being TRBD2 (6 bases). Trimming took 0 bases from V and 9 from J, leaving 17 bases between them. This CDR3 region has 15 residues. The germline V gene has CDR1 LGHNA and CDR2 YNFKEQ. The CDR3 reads CASSQEGPRGDPQYF. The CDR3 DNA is TGTGCCAGCAGCCAAGAGGGTCCGCGGGGTGATCCCCAGTACTTC.

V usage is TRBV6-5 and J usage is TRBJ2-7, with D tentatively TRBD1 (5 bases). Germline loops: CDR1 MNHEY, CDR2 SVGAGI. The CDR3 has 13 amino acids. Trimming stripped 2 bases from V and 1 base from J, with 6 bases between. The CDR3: CASSYDRSYEQYF. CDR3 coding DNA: TGTGCCAGCAGTTACGACAGATCCTACGAGCAGTACTTC.

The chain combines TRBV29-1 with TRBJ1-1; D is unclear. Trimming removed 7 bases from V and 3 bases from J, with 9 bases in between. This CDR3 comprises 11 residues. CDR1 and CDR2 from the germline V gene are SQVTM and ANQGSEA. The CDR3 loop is CSAEKDTEAFF. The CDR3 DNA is TGCAGCGCAGAGAAAGACACTGAAGCTTTCTTT.

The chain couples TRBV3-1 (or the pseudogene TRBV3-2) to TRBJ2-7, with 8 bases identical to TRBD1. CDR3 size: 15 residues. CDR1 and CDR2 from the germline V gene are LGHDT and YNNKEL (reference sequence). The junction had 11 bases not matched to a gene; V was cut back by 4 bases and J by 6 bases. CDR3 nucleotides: TGTGCCAGCAGCCTCGGGACAGGTGTCGGGAGCGAGCAGTACTTC. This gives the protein CASSLGTGVGSEQYF.

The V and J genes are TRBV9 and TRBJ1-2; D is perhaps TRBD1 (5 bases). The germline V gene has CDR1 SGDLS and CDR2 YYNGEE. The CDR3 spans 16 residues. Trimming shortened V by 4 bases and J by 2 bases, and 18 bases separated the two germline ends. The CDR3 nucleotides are TGTGCCAGCAGCCCCCGGGGAGGGGTGGGAAACTATGGCTACACCTTC. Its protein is CASSPRGGVGNYGYTF.

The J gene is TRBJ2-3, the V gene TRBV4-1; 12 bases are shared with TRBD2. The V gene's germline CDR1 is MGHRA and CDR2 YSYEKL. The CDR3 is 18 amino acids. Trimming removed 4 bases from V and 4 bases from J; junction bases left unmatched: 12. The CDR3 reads CASSPRPLTSGGADTQYF. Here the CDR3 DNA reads TGCGCCAGCAGCCCTCGCCCCTTGACTAGCGGGGGCGCAGATACGCAGTATTTT.

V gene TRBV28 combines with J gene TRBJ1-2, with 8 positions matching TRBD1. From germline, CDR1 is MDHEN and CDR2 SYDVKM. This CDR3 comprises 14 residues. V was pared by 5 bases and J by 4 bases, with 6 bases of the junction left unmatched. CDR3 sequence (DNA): TGTGCCAGCAGTCCCGACAGGGGTAGCTATGGCTACACCTTC. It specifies CASSPDRGSYGYTF.

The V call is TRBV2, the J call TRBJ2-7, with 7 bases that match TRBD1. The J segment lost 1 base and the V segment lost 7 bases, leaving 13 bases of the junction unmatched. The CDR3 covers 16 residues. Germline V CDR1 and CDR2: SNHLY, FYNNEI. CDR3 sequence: CASNKYNTGDSYEQYF. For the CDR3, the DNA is TGTGCCAGCAACAAATATAATACAGGGGATTCCTACGAGCAGTACTTC.

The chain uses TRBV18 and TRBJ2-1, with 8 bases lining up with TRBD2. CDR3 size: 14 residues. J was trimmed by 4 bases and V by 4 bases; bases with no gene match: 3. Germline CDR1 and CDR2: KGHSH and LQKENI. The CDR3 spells CASSLAGQYNEQFF. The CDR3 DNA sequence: TGTGCCAGCTCACTAGCGGGGCAGTACAATGAGCAGTTCTTC.

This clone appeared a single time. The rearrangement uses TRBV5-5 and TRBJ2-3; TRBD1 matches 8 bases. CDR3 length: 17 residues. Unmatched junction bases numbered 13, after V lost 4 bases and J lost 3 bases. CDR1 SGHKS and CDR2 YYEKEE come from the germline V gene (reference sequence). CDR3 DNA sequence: TGTGCCAGCAGCCGCGCGGGGACAGGTTGGGAAACAGATACGCAGTATTTT. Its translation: CASSRAGTGWETDTQYF.

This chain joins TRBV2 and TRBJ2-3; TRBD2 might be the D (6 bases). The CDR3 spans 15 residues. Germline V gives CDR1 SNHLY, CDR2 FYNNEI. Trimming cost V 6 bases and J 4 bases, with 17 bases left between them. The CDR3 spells CASRAGIRGADTQYF. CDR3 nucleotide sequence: TGTGCCAGCAGAGCCGGGATCCGCGGGGCAGATACGCAGTATTTT.

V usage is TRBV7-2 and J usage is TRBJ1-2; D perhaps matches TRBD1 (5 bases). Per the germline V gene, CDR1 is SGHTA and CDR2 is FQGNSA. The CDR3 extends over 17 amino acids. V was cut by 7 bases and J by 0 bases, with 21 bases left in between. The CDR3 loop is CASTLSKDTIPNYGYTF. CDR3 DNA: TGTGCCAGCACCTTGTCCAAGGACACAATTCCTAACTATGGCTACACCTTC.

As DNA, the CDR3 is TGTGCCAGCAGTGGAGACAGGGGGGATAATTCACCCCTCCACTTT. Its translation is CASSGDRGDNSPLHF. J is TRBJ1-6 and V is TRBV9, with 9 bases identical to TRBD1. Per germline, CDR1 SGDLS and CDR2 YYNGEE. This CDR3 is built from 15 residues. Germline trimming cut 5 bases from V and 5 bases from J; bases unmatched to any gene: 5.

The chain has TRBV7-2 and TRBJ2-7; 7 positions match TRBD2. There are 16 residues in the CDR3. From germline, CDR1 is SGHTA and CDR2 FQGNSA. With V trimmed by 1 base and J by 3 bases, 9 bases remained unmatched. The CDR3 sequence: CASSLEAGKVNYEQYF. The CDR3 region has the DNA TGTGCCAGCAGCTTAGAAGCGGGGAAGGTAAACTACGAGCAGTACTTC.

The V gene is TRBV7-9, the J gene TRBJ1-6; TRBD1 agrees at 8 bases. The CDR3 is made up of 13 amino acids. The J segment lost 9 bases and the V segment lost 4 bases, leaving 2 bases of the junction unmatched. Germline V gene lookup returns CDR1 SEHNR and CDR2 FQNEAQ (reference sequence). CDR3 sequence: CASSSGTGSPLHF. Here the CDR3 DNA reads TGTGCCAGCAGCTCCGGGACAGGTTCACCCCTCCACTTT.

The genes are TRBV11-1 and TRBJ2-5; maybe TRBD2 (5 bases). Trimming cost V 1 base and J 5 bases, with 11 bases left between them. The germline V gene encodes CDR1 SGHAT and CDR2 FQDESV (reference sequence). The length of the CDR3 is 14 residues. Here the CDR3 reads CASSLGEGRETQYF. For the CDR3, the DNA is TGTGCCAGCAGCTTAGGCGAGGGTCGGGAGACCCAGTACTTC.

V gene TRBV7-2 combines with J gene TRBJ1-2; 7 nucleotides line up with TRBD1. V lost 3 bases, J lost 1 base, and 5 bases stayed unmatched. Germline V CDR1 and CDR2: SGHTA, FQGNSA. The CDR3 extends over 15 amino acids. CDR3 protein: CASSFTGANNYGYTF. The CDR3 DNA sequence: TGTGCCAGCAGCTTTACAGGGGCAAATAACTATGGCTACACCTTC.

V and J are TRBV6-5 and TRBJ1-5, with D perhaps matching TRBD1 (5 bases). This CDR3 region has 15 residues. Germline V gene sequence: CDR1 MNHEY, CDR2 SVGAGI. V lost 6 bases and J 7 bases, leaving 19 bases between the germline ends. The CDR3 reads CASRSEAIGGQPQHF. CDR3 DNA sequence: TGTGCCAGCAGGTCCGAGGCTATCGGGGGGCAGCCCCAGCATTTT.

The CDR3 spells CARTGGTEAFF. CDR3 coding DNA: TGTGCCAGGACAGGGGGCACTGAAGCTTTCTTT. This chain links TRBV2 with TRBJ1-1, with TRBD1 identical over 9 bases. The J segment lost 4 bases and the V segment lost 9 bases, leaving 0 bases of the junction unmatched. The V gene's germline CDR1 is SNHLY and CDR2 FYNNEI. The CDR3 consists of 11 residues.

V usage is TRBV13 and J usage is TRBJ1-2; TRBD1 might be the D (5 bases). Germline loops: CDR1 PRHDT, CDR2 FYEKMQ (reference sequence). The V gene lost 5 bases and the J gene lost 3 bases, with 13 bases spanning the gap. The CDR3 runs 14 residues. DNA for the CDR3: TGTGCCAGCAGCACCAGGGAGGTCTACTATGGCTACACCTTC. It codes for CASSTREVYYGYTF.

In DNA form, the CDR3 reads TGTGCCAGCTCACCACTGCGGGGCACAGATACGCAGTATTTT. This gives the protein CASSPLRGTDTQYF. The chain carries TRBV18 and TRBJ2-3; D is perhaps TRBD2 (5 bases). CDR1 and CDR2 from the germline V gene are KGHSH and LQKENI. Trimming shortened V by 1 base and J by 1 base, and 6 bases separated the two germline ends. The CDR3 contains 14 residues.

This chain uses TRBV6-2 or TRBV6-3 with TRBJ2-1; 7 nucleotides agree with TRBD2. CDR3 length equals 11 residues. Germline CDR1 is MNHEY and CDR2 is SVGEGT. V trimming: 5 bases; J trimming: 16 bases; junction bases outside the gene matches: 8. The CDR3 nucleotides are TGTGCCAGCAGTACACTAGCGAAATTCTTCTTC. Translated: CASSTLAKFFF.

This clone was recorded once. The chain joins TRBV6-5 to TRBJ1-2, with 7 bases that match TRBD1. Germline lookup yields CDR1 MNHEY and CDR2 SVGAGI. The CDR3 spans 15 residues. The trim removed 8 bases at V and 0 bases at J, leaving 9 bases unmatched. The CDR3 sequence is CASAALGTANYGYTF. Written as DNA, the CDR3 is TGTGCCAGCGCCGCCCTCGGGACAGCTAACTATGGCTACACCTTC.

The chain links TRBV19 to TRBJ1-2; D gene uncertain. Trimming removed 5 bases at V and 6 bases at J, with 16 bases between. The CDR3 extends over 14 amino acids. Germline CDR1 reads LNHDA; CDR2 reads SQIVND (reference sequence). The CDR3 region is CASSPRGDGHGYTF. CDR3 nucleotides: TGTGCCAGTAGTCCTCGCGGGGATGGCCATGGCTACACCTTC.

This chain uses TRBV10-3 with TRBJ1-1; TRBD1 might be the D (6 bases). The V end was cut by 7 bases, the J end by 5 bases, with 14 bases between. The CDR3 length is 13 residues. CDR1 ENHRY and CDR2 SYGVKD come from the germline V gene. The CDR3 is CAIKNAGDTEAFF. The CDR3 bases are TGTGCCATCAAGAATGCAGGGGATACTGAAGCTTTCTTT.

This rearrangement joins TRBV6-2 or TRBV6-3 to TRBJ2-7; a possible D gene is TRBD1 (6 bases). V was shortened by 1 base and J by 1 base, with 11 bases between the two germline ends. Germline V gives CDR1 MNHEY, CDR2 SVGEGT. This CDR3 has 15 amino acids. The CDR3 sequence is CASSYFRDTSYEQYF. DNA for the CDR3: TGTGCCAGCAGTTACTTCCGGGACACTTCCTACGAGCAGTACTTC.